This record concerns one T cell receptor (beta chain) sequence. Its specific antigen is unknown. Per-base qualities were not stored, and no clone one base away is much larger. Without any cell sorting, total RNA and DNA were extracted together from around 20-30 mg of bulk tissue using the AllPrep DNA/RNA mini kit. Between late 2015 and March 2016, five patients in China with histopathologically diagnosed primary liver carcinoma had surgical resection. At the time of sampling, the patients had chronic HBV infection and had not received any treatment. Each tumor was sampled at five spatially separated regions: the tumor centre plus the superior, inferior, left-lateral and right-lateral poles. Histological examination found more than 90% viable tumor cells in every tumor sample. Each fresh piece of tumor and adjacent tissue was cut in two, with one half stored in RNAlater at -80 degrees C and the other half sent for histology.

Based on the germline V gene, the CDR1 and CDR2 sequences are SNHLY and FYNNEI. V is reduced by 5 bases and J by 6 bases, leaving a spacing of 28 bases between them. The CDR3, cysteine through phenylalanine, is 19 amino acids long. Solely the CDR3 DNA is kept, with 57 bases framed from the first base. TCRbeta-specific cDNA was reverse-transcribed from approximately 460 ng total RNA using a constant-region primer and ProtoScript II reverse transcriptase. The TCRbeta libraries were prepared through three rounds of nested multiplex PCR following a slightly modified ARM-PCR procedure. The first two PCR rounds used multiplex TRBV1-TRBV30 forward primers with a Cbeta reverse primer, each for 10 cycles. Sample barcodes and Illumina adapters were added in a final 25-cycle PCR with Deep VentR polymerase. Before sequencing, amplicons between 200 and 500 bp were purified from gel using a QIAquick gel extraction kit. An Illumina HiSeq 2500 was used to sequence the TCRbeta amplicons, generating 250-bp paired-end reads. As for the authors' bioinformatics: Trimmomatic v0.33 was used to quality-trim the reads, and FLASH v1.2.11 was used to merge paired reads so that full CDR3 sequences could be recovered. V, D and J germline segments were assigned to the rearranged TCRbeta sequences using MiGEC v1.2.1b. Clonotype statistics, along with Shannon-Wiener diversity indices, were calculated using VDJtools v1.0.0. To reduce sampling bias, subsequent analyses other than the diversity analysis used only the 250 most abundant clonotypes in each sample. TCRdb reanalyzed the raw reads on its own, using fastp at Q25 for trimming and MiXCR for clone calling, and kept in-frame beta chains. When rows share a CDR3 protein, they turn into one entry using the most common DNA and genes. TCRdb, not the original authors, processed these V and J calls. A total of some 94,000 distinct CDR3 sequences appear in this sample, roughly 69% of them only once. Of the sample, approximately 10% falls within the top ten clones.

This specimen belongs to a study of tumor-infiltrating lymphocytes in primary liver carcinoma (dated by TCRdb to about 2017). Background for the entire study: Of the five patients, three men and two women aged 30 to 69 years, four had hepatocellular carcinoma and one had combined HCC and intrahepatic cholangiocarcinoma. The five patients had tumors of stage T1-T3 N0M0, with maximum diameters ranging from roughly 4.2 to 10 cm. Each sample produced about 3.5 to 7.13 million productive TCRbeta reads, and read depth showed no significant difference between tissue types. The study combined TCRbeta repertoire sequencing, expression microarrays and whole-exome sequencing across five regions of each liver tumor, with adjacent normal tissue and blood. A total of approximately 35 specimens from 5 patients underwent TCRbeta repertoire sequencing, comprising about 25 tumor regions, 5 adjacent noncancerous liver tissues and 5 peripheral blood samples. Agilent mRNA microarray profiling was performed on the 25 tumor region samples to relate TCRbeta repertoire diversity to the local molecular phenotype. Technical replicate repertoires showed high reproducibility, with mean shared-clone rates approximately 0.87 and correlation coefficients above 0.95.

General study outcomes and caveats: Repertoire overlap was higher between tumor regions (mean about 36%) than tumor-adjacent (around 17%) or tumor-blood (about 15%) pairs, consistent with antigen-driven expansion. Only the TCR beta chain was sequenced, so true repertoire diversity is likely underestimated because unpaired alpha chains were not captured. A significantly larger repertoire fraction was made up by the top 250 clones in tumors than in blood (p = 0.039). Because the samples were bulk and unsorted, CD4+ and CD8+ T cell repertoires could not be compared. With just a few patients in the study, the authors point out that the findings should be validated in a larger study. Only about 7.5-25% of top clones were present in all five regions of a tumor, suggesting spatial heterogeneity of tumor-infiltrating T cells.

The sequenced material came from liver tumor tissue from sampling region 5. The cell subset or site label here, explained by the study, means: tumor region T5, tumor centre. This chain joins TRBV2 to TRBJ2-2; the D region possibly corresponds to TRBD2 (6 bases align). The TCR originated in a woman in her sixties or seventies with primary liver carcinoma and hepatitis B virus infection. The DNA reads as follows: TGTGCCAGCAGTCCCCGTGGCCAGGCAGGTCGGGGGTTGGCCGGGGAGCTGTTTTTT. Protein translation: CASSPRGQAGRGLAGELFF.